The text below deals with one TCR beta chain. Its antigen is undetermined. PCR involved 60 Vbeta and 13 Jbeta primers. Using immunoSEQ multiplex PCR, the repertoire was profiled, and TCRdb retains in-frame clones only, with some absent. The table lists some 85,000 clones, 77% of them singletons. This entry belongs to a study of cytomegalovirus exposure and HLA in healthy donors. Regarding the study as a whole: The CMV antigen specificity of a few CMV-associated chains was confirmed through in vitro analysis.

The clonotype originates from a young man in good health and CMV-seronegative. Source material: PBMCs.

The CDR3 spells CASSLLVAGRRLDEQYF. DNA of the CDR3: TGTGCCAGCAGTTTGTTAGTAGCGGGACGGCGGTTGGACGAGCAGTACTTC. V and J are TRBV28 and TRBJ2-7; 8 bases line up with TRBD2. With 3 bases clipped from V and 5 bases from J, the junction kept 15 bases outside the gene matches. The germline CDR1 and CDR2 sequences are MDHEN and SYDVKM. The CDR3 runs to 17 residues.